The clone carrying this T cell receptor beta chain was counted many times. The antigen is unknown. MiXCR, applied by TCRdb to the 5' RACE reads, yields one record per CDR3 protein. Of 450,000 to 550,000 distinct CDR3 sequences in the sample, approximately 5% were seen once. The sample belongs to a study of CD8 T cells in ankylosing spondylitis. The study, taken as a whole, reports: Made up of several highly homologous variants, a TCR beta motif appeared characteristic of ankylosing spondylitis blood. Prior literature has documented some motif variants in synovial fluid and blood from reactive arthritis.

The CDR3 runs 14 residues. V lost 6 bases, J lost 3 bases, and 5 bases stayed unmatched. The germline V gene has CDR1 MNHNS and CDR2 SASEGT. This receptor was obtained from a male donor with ankylosing spondylitis. Sequencing was carried out using blood, either unsorted or a sorted T cell fraction (not recorded which). This chain uses TRBV6-1 with TRBJ2-7; 10 nucleotides line up with TRBD1. Here the CDR3 reads CASRRGTGVYEQYF. The CDR3 DNA reads TGTGCCAGCAGACGTGGGACAGGGGTCTACGAGCAGTACTTC.